This record looks at one T cell receptor beta chain sequence and its context. CDR1 and CDR2 (germline): SEHNR, FQNEAQ (reference sequence). This CDR3 region has 14 residues. After removal of 4 bases from V and 5 bases from J, the junction contained 7 bases not matched to a gene. The sample belongs to a study of regulatory T cells in long-lasting Graves disease. To make TCR beta libraries, researchers used iRepertoire HTBI primers and Arm-PCR of CDR3 regions. Authors' processing steps: Across samples, 62 TRBV and some 14 TRBJ segments were found. TCRdb analysed the multiplex PCR reads with MiXCR anew, one entry per CDR3 protein. These V and J calls rely on TCRdb rather than the paper's analysis. The sample yields about 660,000 distinct CDR3 sequences, 30% seen once. Time point denoted: persistent/refractory GD, antithyroid drugs over 5 years with positive TRAb. RNA from PBMCs was the source of the TCR library.

The sequence was collected from a female donor with Graves disease. The rearrangement links TRBV7-9 to TRBJ2-7, with TRBD1 matching over 8 bases. Material: peripheral blood mononuclear cells (PBMCs), obtained when the disease was refractory, from a patient treated with antithyroid drugs. CDR3 in DNA: TGTGCCAGCAGCTCACGGGCGACAGGGGACGAGCAGTACTTC. It is translated as CASSSRATGDEQYF.